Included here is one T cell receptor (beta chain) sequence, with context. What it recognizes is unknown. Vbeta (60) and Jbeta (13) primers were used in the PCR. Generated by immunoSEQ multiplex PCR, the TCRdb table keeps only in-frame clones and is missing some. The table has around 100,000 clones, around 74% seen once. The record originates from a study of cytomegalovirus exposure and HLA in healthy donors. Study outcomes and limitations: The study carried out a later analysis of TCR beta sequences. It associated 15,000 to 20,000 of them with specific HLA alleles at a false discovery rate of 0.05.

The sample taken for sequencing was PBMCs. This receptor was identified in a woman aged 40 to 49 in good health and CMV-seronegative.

CDR3 nucleotide sequence: TGTGCCAGTAGACCCGGGACAAAGAACACTGAAGCTTTCTTT. Translated: CASRPGTKNTEAFF. V gene TRBV19 combines with J gene TRBJ1-1, with TRBD1 as a possible D gene (6 bases). CDR1 is LNHDA and CDR2 is SQIVND in the germline V gene (reference sequence). The V and J ends lost 6 bases and 1 base respectively, with 12 bases between them. CDR3 size: 14 residues.